This TCR beta chain appears in the sequencing data of a study of shared clonotypes between healthy human individuals. Terminally differentiated effector memory CD45RA+ cells were excluded from the naive CD8 cells, which were CD45RO-negative and positively selected for CCR7. Germline V lookup: CDR1 MNHEY, CDR2 SMNVEV (reference sequence). This CDR3 is 14 amino acids long. V was pared by 4 bases and J by 5 bases, with 12 bases between. The table came from immunoSEQ multiplex PCR; TCRdb's copy has only in-frame clones and leaves some out. Here the sample spans hundreds of thousands of clones, around 95% being singletons.

This chain links TRBV27 with TRBJ2-4; no clear D gene. The origin of this receptor is a woman aged 25 to 39 in good health. Sequences were obtained from naive CD8+ T cells sorted from blood. The CDR3 region is CASSSPLRENIQYF. In DNA form, the CDR3 reads TGTGCCAGCAGTTCCCCTCTGCGAGAAAACATTCAGTACTTC.